These 4 T cell receptor beta chains originate from one sample sequenced in a study of T cell responses to AZD1222 COVID-19 vaccine. Only in-frame clones appear in the TCRdb table, and some are missing; sequencing was by immunoSEQ multiplex PCR. The sample holds approximately 150,000 clones, around 95% seen once. This material consisted of peripheral blood, taken on day 0 of AZD1222 vaccination. The receptors were gathered from an adult in good health.

This clone was recorded once. This sequence joins TRBV5-1 and TRBJ2-6; 7 bases match TRBD1. Germline V gene data show CDR1 as SGHRS and CDR2 as YFSETQ. This CDR3 is 16 amino acids long. J was trimmed by 0 bases and V by 4 bases; bases with no gene match: 4. In DNA form, the CDR3 reads TGCGCCAGCAGCCCATACAGGGGCTCTGGGGCCAACGTCCTGACTTTC. This codes for CASSPYRGSGANVLTF.

The V call is TRBV7-6, the J call TRBJ2-1; 8 bases fit TRBD1. Germline CDR1 and CDR2: SGHVS and FNYEAQ. The CDR3 is 11 residues long. In nucleotides, the CDR3 is TGTGTCGGGGACAGGCACAATGAGCAGTTCTTC. Protein sequence: CVGDRHNEQFF.

This clone occurred a few times. The chain recombines TRBV2 with TRBJ1-4; perhaps TRBD1 as D (5 bases). The CDR3 covers 17 residues. Trimming took off 3 bases at V and 6 bases at J, with 20 bases between the two ends. Looked up from germline, CDR1 is SNHLY and CDR2 is FYNNEI. CDR3 coding DNA: TGTGCCAGCAGTGATCTCGGGGAAGGGGAATTAGATGAAAAACTGTTTTTT. Translated: CASSDLGEGELDEKLFF.

CDR3 protein: CASSPGGQTNEKLFF. In DNA, the CDR3 is TGTGCCAGCTCCCCCGGGGGGCAGACTAATGAAAAACTGTTTTTT. This chain uses TRBV28 with TRBJ1-4; a weak D match, TRBD1 (6 bases). Germline CDR1 MDHEN, CDR2 SYDVKM. The V end lost 8 bases, the J end lost 2 bases, and 15 bases lay between the germline ends. The CDR3 covers 15 residues.